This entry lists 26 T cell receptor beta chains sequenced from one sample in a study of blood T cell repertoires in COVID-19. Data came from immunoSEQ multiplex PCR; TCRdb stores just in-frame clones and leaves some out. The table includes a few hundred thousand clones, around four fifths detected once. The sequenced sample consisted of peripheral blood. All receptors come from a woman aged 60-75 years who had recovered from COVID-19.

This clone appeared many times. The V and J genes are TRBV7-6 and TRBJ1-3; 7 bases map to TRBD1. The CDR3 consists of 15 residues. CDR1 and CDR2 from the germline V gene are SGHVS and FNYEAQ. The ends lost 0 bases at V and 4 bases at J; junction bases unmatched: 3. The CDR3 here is CASSLAGGAGNTIYF. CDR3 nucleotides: TGTGCCAGCAGCTTAGCAGGGGGCGCGGGAAACACCATATATTTT. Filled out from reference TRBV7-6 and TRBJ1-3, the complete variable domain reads GAGVSQSPRYKVTKRGQDVALRCDPISGHVSLYWYRQALGQGPEFLTYFNYEAQQDKSGLPNDRFSAERPEGSISTLTIQRTEQRDSAMYRCASSLAGGAGNTIYFGEGSWLTVV.

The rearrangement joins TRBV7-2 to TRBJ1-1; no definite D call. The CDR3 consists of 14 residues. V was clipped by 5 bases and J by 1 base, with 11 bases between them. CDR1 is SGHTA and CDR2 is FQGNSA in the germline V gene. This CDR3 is CASSLLPQNTEAFF. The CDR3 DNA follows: TGTGCCAGCAGCCTCCTCCCACAGAACACTGAAGCTTTCTTT.

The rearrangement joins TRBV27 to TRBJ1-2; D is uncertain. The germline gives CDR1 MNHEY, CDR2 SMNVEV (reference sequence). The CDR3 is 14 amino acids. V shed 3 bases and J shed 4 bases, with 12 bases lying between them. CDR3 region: CASSFLGGRYGYTF. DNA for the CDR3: TGTGCCAGCAGTTTTCTGGGAGGGCGCTATGGCTACACCTTC.

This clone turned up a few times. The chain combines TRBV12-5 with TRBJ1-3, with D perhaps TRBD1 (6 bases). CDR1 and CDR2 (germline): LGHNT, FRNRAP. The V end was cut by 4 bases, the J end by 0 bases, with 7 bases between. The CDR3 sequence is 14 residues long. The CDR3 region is CASGSTGSGNTIYF. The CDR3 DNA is TGTGCTAGTGGTTCGACAGGCTCTGGAAACACCATATATTTT. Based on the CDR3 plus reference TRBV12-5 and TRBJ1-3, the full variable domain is DARVTQTPRHKVTEMGQEVTMRCQPILGHNTVFWYRQTMMQGLELLAYFRNRAPLDDSGMPKDRFSAEMPDATLATLKIQPSEPRDSAVYFCASGSTGSGNTIYFGEGSWLTVV.

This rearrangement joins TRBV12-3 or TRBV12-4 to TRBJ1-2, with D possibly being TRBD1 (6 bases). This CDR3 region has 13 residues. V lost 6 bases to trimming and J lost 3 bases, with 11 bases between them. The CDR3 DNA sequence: TGTGCCAGCAGACAGGGCAGGGACTATGGCTACACCTTC. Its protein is CASRQGRDYGYTF.

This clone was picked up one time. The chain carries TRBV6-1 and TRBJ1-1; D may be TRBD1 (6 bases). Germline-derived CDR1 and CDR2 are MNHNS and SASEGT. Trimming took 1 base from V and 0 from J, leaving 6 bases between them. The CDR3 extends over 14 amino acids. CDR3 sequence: CASSEEGVNTEAFF. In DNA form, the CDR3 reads TGTGCCAGCAGTGAAGAGGGGGTGAACACTGAAGCTTTCTTT.

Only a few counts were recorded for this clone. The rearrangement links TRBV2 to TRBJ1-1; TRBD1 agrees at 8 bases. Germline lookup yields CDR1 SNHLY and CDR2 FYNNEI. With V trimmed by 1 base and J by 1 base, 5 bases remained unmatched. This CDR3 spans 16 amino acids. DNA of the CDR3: TGTGCCAGCAGTGAAGTTCAGGGGGCGCCGAACACTGAAGCTTTCTTT. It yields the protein CASSEVQGAPNTEAFF.

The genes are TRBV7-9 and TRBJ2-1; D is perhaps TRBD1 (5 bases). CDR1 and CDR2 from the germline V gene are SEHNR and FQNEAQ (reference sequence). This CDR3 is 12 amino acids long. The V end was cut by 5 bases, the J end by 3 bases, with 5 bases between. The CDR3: CASSDSYNEQFF. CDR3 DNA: TGTGCCAGCAGCGACAGCTACAATGAGCAGTTCTTC. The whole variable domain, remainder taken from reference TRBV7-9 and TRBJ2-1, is DTGVSQNPRHKITKRGQNVTFRCDPISEHNRLYWYRQTLGQGPEFLTYFQNEAQLEKSRLLSDRFSAERPKGSFSTLEIQRTEQGDSAMYLCASSDSYNEQFFGPGTRLTVL.

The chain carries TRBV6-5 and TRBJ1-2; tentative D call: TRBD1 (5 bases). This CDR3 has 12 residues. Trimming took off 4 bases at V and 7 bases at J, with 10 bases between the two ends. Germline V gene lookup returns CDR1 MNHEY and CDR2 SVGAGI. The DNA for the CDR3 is TGTGCCAGCAGTTTCAACGGGGGTGGCTACACCTTC. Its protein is CASSFNGGGYTF.

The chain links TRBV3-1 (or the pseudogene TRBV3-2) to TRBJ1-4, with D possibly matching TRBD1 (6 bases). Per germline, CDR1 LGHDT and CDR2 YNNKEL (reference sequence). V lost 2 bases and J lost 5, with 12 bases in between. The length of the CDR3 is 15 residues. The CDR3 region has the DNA TGTGCCAGCAGCCAACGTATCGGACAGAATGAAAAACTGTTTTTT. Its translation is CASSQRIGQNEKLFF.

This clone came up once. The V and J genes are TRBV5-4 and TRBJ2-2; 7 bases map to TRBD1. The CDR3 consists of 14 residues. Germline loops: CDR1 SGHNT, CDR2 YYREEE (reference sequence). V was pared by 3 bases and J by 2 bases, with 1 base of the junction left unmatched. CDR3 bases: TGTGCCAGCAGCTGGGACAGCAACACCGGGGAGCTGTTTTTT. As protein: CASSWDSNTGELFF.

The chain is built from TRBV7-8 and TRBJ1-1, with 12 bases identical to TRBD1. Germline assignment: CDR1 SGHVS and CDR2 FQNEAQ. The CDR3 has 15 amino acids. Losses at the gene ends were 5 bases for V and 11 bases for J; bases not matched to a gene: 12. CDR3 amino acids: CASSPEGTGGLGAFF. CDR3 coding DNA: TGTGCCAGCAGCCCAGAGGGGACAGGGGGCCTAGGGGCTTTCTTT.

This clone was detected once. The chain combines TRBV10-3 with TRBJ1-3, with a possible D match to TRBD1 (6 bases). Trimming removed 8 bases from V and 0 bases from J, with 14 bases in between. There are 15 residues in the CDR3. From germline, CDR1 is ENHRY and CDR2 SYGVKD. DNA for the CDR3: TGTGCCATCTCCGCAGGGGACCTCTCTGGAAACACCATATATTTT. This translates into CAISAGDLSGNTIYF.

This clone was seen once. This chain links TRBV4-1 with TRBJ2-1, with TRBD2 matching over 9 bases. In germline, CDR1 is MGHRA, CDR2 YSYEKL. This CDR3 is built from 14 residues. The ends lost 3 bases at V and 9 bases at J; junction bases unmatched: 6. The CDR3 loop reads CASSHPGLAFEQFF. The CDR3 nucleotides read TGCGCCAGCAGCCACCCGGGACTAGCTTTTGAGCAGTTCTTC.

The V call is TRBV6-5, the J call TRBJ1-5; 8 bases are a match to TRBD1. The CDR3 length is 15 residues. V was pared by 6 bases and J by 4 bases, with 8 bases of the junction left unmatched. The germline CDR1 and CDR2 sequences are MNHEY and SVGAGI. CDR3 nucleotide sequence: TGTGCCAGCAGGTTGGACAGGGACGATAATCAGCCCCAGCATTTT. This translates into CASRLDRDDNQPQHF.

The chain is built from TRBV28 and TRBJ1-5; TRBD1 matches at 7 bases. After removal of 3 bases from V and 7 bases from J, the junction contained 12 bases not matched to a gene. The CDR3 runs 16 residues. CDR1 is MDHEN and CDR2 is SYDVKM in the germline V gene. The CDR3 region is CASSFTGDPIGQPQHF. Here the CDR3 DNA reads TGTGCCAGCAGTTTTACAGGGGACCCTATTGGACAGCCCCAGCATTTT.

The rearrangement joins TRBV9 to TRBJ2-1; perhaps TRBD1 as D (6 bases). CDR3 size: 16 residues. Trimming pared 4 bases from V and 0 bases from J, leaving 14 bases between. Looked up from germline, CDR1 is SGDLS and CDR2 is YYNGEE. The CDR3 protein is CASSPAGRGSYNEQFF. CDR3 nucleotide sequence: TGTGCCAGCAGCCCCGCCGGCAGGGGCTCCTACAATGAGCAGTTCTTC.

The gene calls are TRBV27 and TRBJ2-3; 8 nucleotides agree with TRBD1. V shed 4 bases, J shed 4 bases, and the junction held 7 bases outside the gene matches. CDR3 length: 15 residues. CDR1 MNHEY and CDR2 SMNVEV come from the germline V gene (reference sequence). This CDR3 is CASSSPDRGADTQYF. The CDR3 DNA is TGTGCCAGCAGTTCCCCTGACAGGGGTGCAGATACGCAGTATTTT.

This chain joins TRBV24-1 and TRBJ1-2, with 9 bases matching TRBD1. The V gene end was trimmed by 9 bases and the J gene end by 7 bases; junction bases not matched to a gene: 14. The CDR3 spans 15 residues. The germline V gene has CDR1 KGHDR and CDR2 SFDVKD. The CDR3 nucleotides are TGTGCCACCCCTGGGGACAGGGCGATTGAAGGTGGCTACACCTTC. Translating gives CATPGDRAIEGGYTF.

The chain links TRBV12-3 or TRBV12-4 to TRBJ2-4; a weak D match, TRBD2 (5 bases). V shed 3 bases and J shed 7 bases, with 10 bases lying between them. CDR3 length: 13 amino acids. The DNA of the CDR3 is TGTGCCAGCAGTTTTGAGGGAAGGAACATTCAGTACTTC. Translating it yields CASSFEGRNIQYF.

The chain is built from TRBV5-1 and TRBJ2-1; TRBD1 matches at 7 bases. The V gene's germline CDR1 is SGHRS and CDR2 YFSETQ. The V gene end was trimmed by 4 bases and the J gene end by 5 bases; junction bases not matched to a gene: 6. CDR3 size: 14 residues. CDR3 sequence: CASSPGTANNEQFF. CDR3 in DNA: TGCGCCAGCAGCCCCGGGACAGCGAACAATGAGCAGTTCTTC.

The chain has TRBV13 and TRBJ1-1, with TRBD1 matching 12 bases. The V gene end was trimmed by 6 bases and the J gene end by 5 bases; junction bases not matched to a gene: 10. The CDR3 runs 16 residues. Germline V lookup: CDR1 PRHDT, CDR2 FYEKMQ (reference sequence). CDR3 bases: TGTGCCAGCAGAAGGGACAGGGGGCGGCTTAAGACTGAAGCTTTCTTT. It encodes CASRRDRGRLKTEAFF.

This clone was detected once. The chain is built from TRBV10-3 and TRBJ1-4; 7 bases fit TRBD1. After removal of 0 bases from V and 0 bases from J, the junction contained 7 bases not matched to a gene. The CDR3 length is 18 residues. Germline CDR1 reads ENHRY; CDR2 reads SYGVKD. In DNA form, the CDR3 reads TGTGCCATCAGTGAGTCGGGCGACAGGGTCCCAACTAATGAAAAACTGTTTTTT. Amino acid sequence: CAISESGDRVPTNEKLFF.

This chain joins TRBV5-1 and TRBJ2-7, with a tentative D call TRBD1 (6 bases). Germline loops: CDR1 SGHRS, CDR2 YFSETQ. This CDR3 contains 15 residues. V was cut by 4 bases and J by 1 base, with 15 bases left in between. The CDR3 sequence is CASSPTGTTSYEQYF. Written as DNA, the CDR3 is TGCGCCAGCAGCCCAACCGGGACAACATCCTACGAGCAGTACTTC. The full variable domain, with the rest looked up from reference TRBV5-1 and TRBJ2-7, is KAGVTQTPRYLIKTRGQQVTLSCSPISGHRSVSWYQQTPGQGLQFLFEYFSETQRNKGNFPGRFSGRQFSNSRSEMNVSTLELGDSALYLCASSPTGTTSYEQYFGPGTRLTVT.

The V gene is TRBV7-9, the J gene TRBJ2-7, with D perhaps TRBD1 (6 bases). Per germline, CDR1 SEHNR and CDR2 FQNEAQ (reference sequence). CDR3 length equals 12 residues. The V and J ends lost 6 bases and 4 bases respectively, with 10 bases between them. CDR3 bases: TGTGCCAGCAGTTTCGGACAGTACGAGCAGTACTTC. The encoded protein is CASSFGQYEQYF.

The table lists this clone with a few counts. CDR3 in DNA: TGTGCCAGCAGCTTAACCGGTCGGGGCACCGGGGAGCTGTTTTTT. As protein: CASSLTGRGTGELFF. V usage is TRBV11-2 and J usage is TRBJ2-2; D might be TRBD2 (5 bases). Trimming shortened V by 2 bases and J by 4 bases, and 11 bases separated the two germline ends. The length of the CDR3 is 15 residues. Germline V lookup: CDR1 SGHAT, CDR2 FQNNGV.